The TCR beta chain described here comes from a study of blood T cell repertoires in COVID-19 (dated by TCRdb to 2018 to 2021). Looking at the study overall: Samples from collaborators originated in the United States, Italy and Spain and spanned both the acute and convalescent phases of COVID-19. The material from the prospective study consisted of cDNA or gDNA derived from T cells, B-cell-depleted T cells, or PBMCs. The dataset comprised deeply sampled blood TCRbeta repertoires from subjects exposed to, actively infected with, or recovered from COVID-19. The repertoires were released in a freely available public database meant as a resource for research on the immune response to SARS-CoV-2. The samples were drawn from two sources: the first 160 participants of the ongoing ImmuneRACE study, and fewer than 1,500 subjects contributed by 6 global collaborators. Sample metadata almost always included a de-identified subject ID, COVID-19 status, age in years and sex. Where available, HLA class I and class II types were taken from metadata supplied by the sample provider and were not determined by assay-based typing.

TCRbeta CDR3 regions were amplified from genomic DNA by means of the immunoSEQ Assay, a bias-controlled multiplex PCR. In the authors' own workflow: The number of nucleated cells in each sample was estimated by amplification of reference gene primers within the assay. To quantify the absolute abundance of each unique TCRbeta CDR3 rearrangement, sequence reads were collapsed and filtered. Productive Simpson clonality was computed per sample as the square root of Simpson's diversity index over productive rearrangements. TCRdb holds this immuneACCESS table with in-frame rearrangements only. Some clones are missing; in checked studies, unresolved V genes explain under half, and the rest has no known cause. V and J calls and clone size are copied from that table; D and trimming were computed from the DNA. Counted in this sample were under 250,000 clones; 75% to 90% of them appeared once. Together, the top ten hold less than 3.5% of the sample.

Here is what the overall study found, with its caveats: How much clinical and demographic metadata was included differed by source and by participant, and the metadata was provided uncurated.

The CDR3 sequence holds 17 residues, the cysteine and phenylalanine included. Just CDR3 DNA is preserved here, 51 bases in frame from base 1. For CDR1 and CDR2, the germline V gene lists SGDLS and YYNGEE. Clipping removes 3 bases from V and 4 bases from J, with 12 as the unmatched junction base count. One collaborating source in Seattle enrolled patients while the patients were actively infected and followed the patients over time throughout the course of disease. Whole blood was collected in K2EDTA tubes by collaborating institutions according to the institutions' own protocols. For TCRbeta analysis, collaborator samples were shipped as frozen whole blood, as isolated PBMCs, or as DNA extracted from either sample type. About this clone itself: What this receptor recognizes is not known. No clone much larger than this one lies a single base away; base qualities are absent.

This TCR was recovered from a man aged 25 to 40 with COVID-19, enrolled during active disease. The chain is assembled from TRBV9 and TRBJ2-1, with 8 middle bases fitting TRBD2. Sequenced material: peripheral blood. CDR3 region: CASSAGGAPNRYNEQFF. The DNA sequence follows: TGTGCCAGCAGCGCGGGGGGGGCACCGAATCGATACAATGAGCAGTTCTTC.